This T cell receptor (beta chain) is from a study of patients and donors after allogeneic stem cell transplantation. TCRdb re-called the RT-PCR reads through MiXCR, storing one row per CDR3 protein. The profile covers approximately 60,000 distinct CDR3 sequences, with about 14% appearing a single time and approximately 32% taken by the ten largest. The table lists this clonotype with a few counts. The sample taken for sequencing was blood, either unsorted or a sorted T cell fraction (not recorded which). The TCR originated in a human donor who was either an allogeneic HSCT recipient or a stem cell or donor lymphocyte infusion donor (not recorded which). It is not recorded whose cells these are; they may come from a transplant donor.

CDR3: CATSEIDRKNPSAKNIQYF. In nucleotides, the CDR3 is TGTGCCACCAGTGAAATCGACAGGAAAAACCCTTCAGCCAAAAACATTCAGTACTTC. This chain connects TRBV24-1 to TRBJ2-4, with D possibly TRBD1 on 6 matching bases. This CDR3 is 19 amino acids long. Trimming removed 4 bases at V and 0 bases at J, with 21 bases between. The V gene's germline CDR1 is KGHDR and CDR2 SFDVKD.